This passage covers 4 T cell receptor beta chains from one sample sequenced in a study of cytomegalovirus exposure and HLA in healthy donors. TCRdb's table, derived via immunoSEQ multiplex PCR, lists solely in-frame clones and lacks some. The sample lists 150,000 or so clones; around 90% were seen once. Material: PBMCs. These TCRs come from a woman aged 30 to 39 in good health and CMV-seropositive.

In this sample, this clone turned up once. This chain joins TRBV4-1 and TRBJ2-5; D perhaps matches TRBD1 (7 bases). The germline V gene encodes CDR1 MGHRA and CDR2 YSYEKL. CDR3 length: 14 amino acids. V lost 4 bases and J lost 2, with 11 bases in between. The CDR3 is CASSPAGQQETQYF. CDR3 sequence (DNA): TGCGCCAGCAGCCCCGCGGGACAGCAAGAGACCCAGTACTTC.

In DNA form, the CDR3 reads TGTGCCAGCAGTAACGCACCGGGACAGGGGGCTGACGAGCAGTACTTC. Encoded protein: CASSNAPGQGADEQYF. This chain connects TRBV5-4 to TRBJ2-7, with 12 bases aligning to TRBD1. CDR1 is SGHNT, CDR2 YYREEE, per germline (reference sequence). This CDR3 contains 16 residues. Losses at the gene ends were 5 bases for V and 5 bases for J; bases not matched to a gene: 11.

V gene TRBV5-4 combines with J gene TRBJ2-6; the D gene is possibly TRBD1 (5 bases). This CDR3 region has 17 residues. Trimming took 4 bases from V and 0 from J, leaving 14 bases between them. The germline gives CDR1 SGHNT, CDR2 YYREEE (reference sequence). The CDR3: CASSLRQTYSGANVLTF. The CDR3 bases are TGTGCCAGCAGCCTGCGACAGACCTACTCTGGGGCCAACGTCCTGACTTTC.

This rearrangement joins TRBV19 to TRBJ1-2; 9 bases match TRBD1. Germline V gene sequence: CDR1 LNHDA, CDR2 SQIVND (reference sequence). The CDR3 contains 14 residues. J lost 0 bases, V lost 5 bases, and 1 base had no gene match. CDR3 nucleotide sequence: TGTGCCAGTAGTTGGGACAGGGCTAACTATGGCTACACCTTC. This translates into CASSWDRANYGYTF. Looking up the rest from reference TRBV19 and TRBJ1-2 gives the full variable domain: DGGITQSPKYLFRKEGQNVTLSCEQNLNHDAMYWYRQDPGQGLRLIYYSQIVNDFQKGDIAEGYSVSREKKESFPLTVTSAQKNPTAFYLCASSWDRANYGYTFGSGTRLTVV.